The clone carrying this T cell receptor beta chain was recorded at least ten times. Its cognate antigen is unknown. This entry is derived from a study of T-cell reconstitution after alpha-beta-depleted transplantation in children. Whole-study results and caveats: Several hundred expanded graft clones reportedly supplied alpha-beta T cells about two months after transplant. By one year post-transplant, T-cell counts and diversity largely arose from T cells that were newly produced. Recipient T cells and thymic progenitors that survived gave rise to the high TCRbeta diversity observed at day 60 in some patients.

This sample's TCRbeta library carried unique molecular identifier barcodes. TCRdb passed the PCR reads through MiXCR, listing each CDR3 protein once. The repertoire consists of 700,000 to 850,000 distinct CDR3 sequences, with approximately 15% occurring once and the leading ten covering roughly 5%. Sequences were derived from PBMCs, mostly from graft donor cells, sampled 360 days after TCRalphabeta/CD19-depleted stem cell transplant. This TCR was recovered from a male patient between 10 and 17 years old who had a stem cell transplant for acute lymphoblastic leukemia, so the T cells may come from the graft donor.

The CDR3, as DNA: TGTGCCAGCAGCTTAGGCGTGGGCCCTCCCACAGATACGCAGTATTTT. It translates to CASSLGVGPPTDTQYF. The chain combines TRBV7-2 with TRBJ2-3; no clear D gene. Trimming shortened V by 1 base and J by 2 bases, and 13 bases separated the two germline ends. The CDR3 length is 16 residues. From germline, CDR1 is SGHTA and CDR2 FQGNSA.